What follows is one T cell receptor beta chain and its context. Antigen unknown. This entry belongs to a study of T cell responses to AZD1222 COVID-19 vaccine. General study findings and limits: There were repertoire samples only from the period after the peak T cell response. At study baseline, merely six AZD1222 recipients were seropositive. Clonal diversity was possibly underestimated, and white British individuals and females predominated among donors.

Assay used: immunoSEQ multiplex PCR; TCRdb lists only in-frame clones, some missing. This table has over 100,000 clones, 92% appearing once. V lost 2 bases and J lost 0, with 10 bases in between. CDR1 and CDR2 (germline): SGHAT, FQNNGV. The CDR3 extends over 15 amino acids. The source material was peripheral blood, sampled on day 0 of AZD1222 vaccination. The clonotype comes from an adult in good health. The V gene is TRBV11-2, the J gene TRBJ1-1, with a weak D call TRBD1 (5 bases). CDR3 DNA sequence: TGTGCCAGCAGCTTACAGACAGCTATGAACACTGAAGCTTTCTTT. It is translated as CASSLQTAMNTEAFF.